This TCR beta chain emerged from a study of blood T cell repertoires in COVID-19. In the study overall: Samples of COVID-19 (acute and convalescent) were obtained from the United States, Italy and Spain. Sources were T cells, B-cell-depleted T cells, or PBMCs; the material itself was cDNA or gDNA.

Methods used by the authors: The assay estimated nucleated cells by amplifying reference gene primers. Here immunoSEQ multiplex PCR was the method, and the copy in TCRdb shows in-frame clones only, minus some. The D gene and trimming were derived from the DNA, and the V and J assignments and clone size from that table. Of about 380,000 clones listed, about 85% were seen once; the top ten hold 3.6%. Germline V gene data show CDR1 as MNHNY and CDR2 as SVGAGI (reference sequence). The CDR3 sequence is 14 residues long. V lost 4 bases, J lost 6 bases, and 13 bases lay in between. This sequence was found in a woman under 30 with acute or convalescent COVID-19. The sample consisted of peripheral blood. The J gene is TRBJ2-1, the V gene TRBV6-6; possible D gene TRBD2, 6 bases. The CDR3 nucleotides read TGTGCCAGCAGTTTGGCGGGGACCGGCAATGAGCAGTTCTTC. Translated: CASSLAGTGNEQFF.